These T cell receptor beta chains were read from a single sample in a study of blood T cell repertoires in COVID-19. Some clones are missing from TCRdb's copy, which holds only in-frame ones; the method was immunoSEQ multiplex PCR. The data hold about 210,000 clones, with roughly four fifths observed a single time. The sequenced sample consisted of peripheral blood. These receptors were collected from a woman in her thirties or forties with active or convalescent COVID-19. Each CDR3 is given with its conserved first and last residue. Fields, in order: V gene, J gene, D gene, CDR3 protein, CDR3 DNA. A D gene is named only where the DNA matches it firmly.

v_call: TRBV5-8
j_call: TRBJ1-2
d_call: .
cdr3_aa: CASSRFQGNYGYTF
cdr3_nt: TGTGCCAGCAGCCGCTTTCAGGGGAACTATGGCTACACCTTC

v_call: TRBV6-6
j_call: TRBJ2-3
d_call: .
cdr3_aa: CASSRDSHRDTQYF
cdr3_nt: TGTGCCAGCAGTCGGGACTCTCACAGAGATACGCAGTATTTT

v_call: TRBV7-3
j_call: TRBJ1-1
d_call: .
cdr3_aa: CASSLTGGKNTEAFF
cdr3_nt: TGTGCCAGCAGCTTAACGGGAGGGAAGAACACTGAAGCTTTCTTT

v_call: TRBV9
j_call: TRBJ1-2
d_call: .
cdr3_aa: CASSGYRDKLPSYGYTF
cdr3_nt: TGTGCCAGCAGCGGTTACCGGGACAAACTTCCCAGCTATGGCTACACCTTC

v_call: TRBV19
j_call: TRBJ2-7
d_call: .
cdr3_aa: CASSISGYGINEQYF
cdr3_nt: TGTGCCAGTAGTATTTCCGGGTACGGAATTAACGAGCAGTACTTC

v_call: TRBV10-2
j_call: TRBJ2-1
d_call: TRBD2
cdr3_aa: CASIPAGAYNEQFF
cdr3_nt: TGCGCCAGCATTCCTGCGGGGGCCTACAATGAGCAGTTCTTC

v_call: TRBV6-1
j_call: TRBJ2-2
d_call: TRBD2
cdr3_aa: CASSERAPGLAGGSLAGELFF
cdr3_nt: TGTGCCAGCAGTGAACGCGCCCCGGGACTAGCGGGAGGGAGCCTTGCCGGGGAGCTGTTTTTT

v_call: TRBV5-1
j_call: TRBJ2-7
d_call: .
cdr3_aa: CASNLSPGNYEQYF
cdr3_nt: TGCGCCAGCAACTTATCACCTGGCAACTACGAGCAGTACTTC

v_call: TRBV24-1
j_call: TRBJ1-2
d_call: .
cdr3_aa: CATSVYRGYGYTF
cdr3_nt: TGTGCCACCAGTGTCTACCGGGGCTATGGCTACACCTTC

v_call: TRBV19
j_call: TRBJ2-2
d_call: TRBD2
cdr3_aa: CASSTGLVYTGELFF
cdr3_nt: TGTGCCAGTAGTACGGGACTAGTCTACACCGGGGAGCTGTTTTTT

v_call: TRBV24-1
j_call: TRBJ1-6
d_call: .
cdr3_aa: CATSDGTGGNSPLHF
cdr3_nt: TGTGCCACCAGTGACGGGACCGGGGGGAATTCACCCCTCCACTTT

v_call: TRBV29-1
j_call: TRBJ2-1
d_call: TRBD2
cdr3_aa: CSVAKAGFPYNEQFF
cdr3_nt: TGCAGCGTTGCCAAAGCGGGATTTCCCTACAATGAGCAGTTCTTC

v_call: TRBV24-1
j_call: TRBJ2-1
d_call: TRBD1
cdr3_aa: CATSWGQGLGNEQFF
cdr3_nt: TGTGCCACCAGTTGGGGACAGGGTTTAGGAAATGAGCAGTTCTTC

v_call: TRBV11-3
j_call: TRBJ1-4
d_call: .
cdr3_aa: CASSLDHGGGRKLFF
cdr3_nt: TGTGCCAGCAGCTTAGATCATGGGGGAGGGCGAAAACTGTTTTTT

v_call: TRBV13
j_call: TRBJ1-6
d_call: TRBD1
cdr3_aa: CASSLRTGGNSPLHF
cdr3_nt: TGTGCCAGCAGCTTACGCACAGGGGGCAATTCACCCCTCCACTTT

v_call: TRBV19
j_call: TRBJ2-3
d_call: TRBD1
cdr3_aa: CASSIPGQGTDTQYF
cdr3_nt: TGTGCCAGTAGTATACCGGGACAGGGCACAGATACGCAGTATTTT

v_call: TRBV6-5
j_call: TRBJ1-6
d_call: TRBD1
cdr3_aa: CASSYGTGGSNSPLHF
cdr3_nt: TGTGCCAGCAGTTACGGGACAGGGGGCTCGAATTCACCCCTCCACTTT

v_call: TRBV14
j_call: TRBJ1-2
d_call: .
cdr3_aa: CASSQVGGAVIDGYTF
cdr3_nt: TGTGCCAGCAGCCAAGTGGGGGGGGCCGTCATTGATGGCTACACCTTC

v_call: TRBV15
j_call: TRBJ2-1
d_call: TRBD1
cdr3_aa: CATSSRDRAYNEQFF
cdr3_nt: TGTGCCACCAGCAGTCGGGACAGGGCGTACAATGAGCAGTTCTTC

v_call: TRBV3-1/TRBV3-2
j_call: TRBJ1-1
d_call: TRBD1
cdr3_aa: CASSTGTGVSEAFF
cdr3_nt: TGTGCCAGCAGCACCGGGACAGGGGTATCTGAAGCTTTCTTT

v_call: TRBV5-1
j_call: TRBJ2-7
d_call: .
cdr3_aa: CASSLLGQSYEQYF
cdr3_nt: TGCGCCAGCAGCTTGCTAGGACAGTCCTACGAGCAGTACTTC

v_call: TRBV6-2/TRBV6-3
j_call: TRBJ1-5
d_call: .
cdr3_aa: CASSPVGLNMYSNQPQHF
cdr3_nt: TGTGCCAGCAGCCCTGTGGGACTCAATATGTATAGCAATCAGCCCCAGCATTTT